The sequence of this TCR beta chain was determined in a study of blood T cells in healthy people across ages. Study background: Template switching retrieved approximately one barcoded beta molecule for each two T cells.

Study findings and constraints: Whereas aged donors had fewer naive CD4+ cells, long-lived donors had more of them and higher diversity. PBMC samples, being unsorted, prevented any conclusive comparison of naive and antigen-experienced cells.

This clonotype was seen ten or more times. Its antigen is undetermined. Then a second PCR, running about 7 to 11 cycles, was carried out with a sample-barcoded 5' primer and a J-beta primer mix. TCRdb recomputed calls from the 5' RACE reads with MiXCR, one row per CDR3 protein. The sample includes about 670,000 distinct CDR3 sequences, approximately 52% of them seen just once. V dropped 6 bases and J dropped 5; count of bases not matched to a gene: 5. The CDR3 is made up of 13 amino acids. Sequenced sample: blood. The sequence came from a woman at least 80 years old in good health. This rearrangement joins TRBV12-3 or TRBV12-4 to TRBJ1-1, with TRBD1 matching 8 bases. CDR3 coding DNA: TGTGCCAGCAGAAACAGGGGGGTGACTGAAGCTTTCTTT. Its protein product is CASRNRGVTEAFF.